A single count supports the clone carrying this T cell receptor beta chain. These data originate in a study of blood T cell repertoires in COVID-19. In the authors' workflow: Estimation of nucleated cell counts was performed using reference gene primer amplification. Repertoires were generated with immunoSEQ multiplex PCR, while TCRdb's copy carries only in-frame clones and drops some. D and trimming come from the DNA, and the V and J calls and clone size come from that table. The data hold some 330,000 clones, with 88% observed a single time. Per germline, CDR1 SGHVS and CDR2 FQNEAQ. The V end lost 1 base, the J end lost 0 bases, and 7 bases lay between the germline ends. The CDR3 runs 15 residues.

The chain is built from TRBV7-8 and TRBJ1-5; D is perhaps TRBD1 (5 bases). The source of this sequence is a woman between 50 and 59 years old with active or convalescent COVID-19. Sequenced input: peripheral blood. CDR3 bases: TGTGCCAGCAGCTTAGACAGGTATAGCAATCAGCCCCAGCATTTT. It translates to CASSLDRYSNQPQHF.